The 32 T cell receptor beta chains listed next were all sequenced from one sample in a study of blood T cell repertoires in COVID-19. Here immunoSEQ multiplex PCR was the method, and the copy in TCRdb shows in-frame clones only, minus some. Here the sample spans 55,000 to 65,000 clones, around 86% being singletons. Sequencing input: peripheral blood. The source of these receptors is a human donor in a cohort sampled during active COVID-19.

In its sample, this clone was seen a few times. J is TRBJ1-5 and V is TRBV4-1, with 11 bases matching TRBD1. The CDR3 contains 17 residues. J gave up 1 base and V 1 base, and 3 bases lay outside the gene matches. CDR1 MGHRA and CDR2 YSYEKL come from the germline V gene. The CDR3 reads CASSQGTGGLSNQPQHF. As DNA, the CDR3 is TGCGCCAGCAGCCAAGGGACAGGGGGCCTAAGCAATCAGCCCCAGCATTTT.

This chain connects TRBV7-2 to TRBJ2-1; TRBD1 matches 8 bases. The length of the CDR3 is 18 residues. Per the germline V gene, CDR1 is SGHTA and CDR2 is FQGNSA. After removal of 0 bases from V and 10 bases from J, the junction contained 17 bases not matched to a gene. The CDR3 loop reads CASSLAAPGGTQSVEQFF. In DNA, the CDR3 is TGTGCCAGCAGCTTAGCGGCCCCAGGGGGCACCCAGAGCGTCGAGCAGTTCTTC.

The rearrangement links TRBV2 to TRBJ2-1, with D possibly TRBD2 on 6 matching bases. The CDR3 spans 15 residues. The V end was cut by 7 bases, the J end by 8 bases, with 21 bases between. Germline V lookup: CDR1 SNHLY, CDR2 FYNNEI. In nucleotides, the CDR3 is TGTGCCAGCACCCGGGGGTCGAAGGTCTCCCATGAGCAGTTCTTC. This gives the protein CASTRGSKVSHEQFF.

This clone was observed a few times. CDR3 region: CASSLVGTGDQPQHF. For the CDR3, the DNA is TGTGCCAGCAGCTTGGTCGGGACAGGTGACCAGCCCCAGCATTTT. The chain links TRBV5-6 to TRBJ1-5, with 8 bases lining up with TRBD1. This CDR3 has 15 amino acids. The J segment lost 7 bases and the V segment lost 0 bases, leaving 6 bases of the junction unmatched. In germline, CDR1 is SGHDT, CDR2 YYEEEE.

This clone has just one count. The V call is TRBV20-1, the J call TRBJ1-3; D gene ambiguous. V lost 3 bases, J lost 4 bases, and 16 bases lay in between. Germline V gives CDR1 DFQATT, CDR2 SNEGSKA (reference sequence). CDR3 length equals 15 residues. The CDR3 DNA reads TGCAGTGCTAGTTCGCTTACTACCCCCGGAAACACCATATATTTT. Protein: CSASSLTTPGNTIYF.

The chain carries TRBV9 and TRBJ2-5; 11 bases fit TRBD2. V lost 0 bases, J lost 5 bases, and 6 bases stayed unmatched. There are 16 residues in the CDR3. In germline, CDR1 is SGDLS, CDR2 YYNGEE. The CDR3 DNA is TGTGCCAGCAGCGTAGCGACTAGCGGGGTCCGGGAGACCCAGTACTTC. This sequence encodes CASSVATSGVRETQYF.

This clone came up a few times. The chain combines TRBV5-4 with TRBJ2-5; a possible D gene is TRBD1 (6 bases). Germline-derived CDR1 and CDR2 are SGHNT and YYREEE (reference sequence). The germline V and J ends were trimmed by 4 bases and 5 bases, with 18 bases remaining between them. The length of the CDR3 is 15 residues. CDR3 in amino acids: CASSPGQGPTETQYF. The CDR3 coding sequence is TGTGCCAGCAGCCCCGGGCAGGGGCCAACGGAGACCCAGTACTTC.

This sequence joins TRBV19 and TRBJ2-3; tentative D call: TRBD2 (6 bases). The germline V gene has CDR1 LNHDA and CDR2 SQIVND (reference sequence). CDR3 size: 15 residues. Trimming left V 5 bases short and J 0 bases short, with 12 bases between. The CDR3 loop reads CASSQSGTSTDTQYF. The CDR3 DNA follows: TGTGCCAGTAGTCAATCCGGGACTAGCACAGATACGCAGTATTTT. Combining the CDR3 with reference TRBV19 and TRBJ2-3 gives the whole variable domain DGGITQSPKYLFRKEGQNVTLSCEQNLNHDAMYWYRQDPGQGLRLIYYSQIVNDFQKGDIAEGYSVSREKKESFPLTVTSAQKNPTAFYLCASSQSGTSTDTQYFGPGTRLTVL.

This clone appeared once. The chain is built from TRBV15 and TRBJ1-5; D gene unclear. This CDR3 contains 15 residues. In germline, CDR1 is LNHNV, CDR2 YYDKDF (reference sequence). Trimming took off 4 bases at V and 5 bases at J, with 15 bases between the two ends. The CDR3 bases are TGTGCCACCAGCACCCCTTTTACAGACGATCAGCCCCAGCATTTT. It specifies CATSTPFTDDQPQHF. The entire variable domain, with the rest obtained from reference TRBV15 and TRBJ1-5, is as follows: DAMVIQNPRYQVTQFGKPVTLSCSQTLNHNVMYWYQQKSSQAPKLLFHYYDKDFNNEADTPDNFQSRRPNTSFCFLDIRSPGLGDTAMYLCATSTPFTDDQPQHFGDGTRLSIL.

Many counts were recorded for this clone. J is TRBJ2-3 and V is TRBV30, with 8 nucleotides matching TRBD1. The germline V gene has CDR1 GTSNPN and CDR2 SVGIG (reference sequence). The CDR3 extends over 12 amino acids. V gave up 5 bases and J gave up 7 bases; unmatched junction bases: 5. The CDR3 sequence: CAWVTGGHTQYF. As DNA, the CDR3 is TGTGCCTGGGTCACAGGGGGTCATACGCAGTATTTT.

V and J are TRBV7-9 and TRBJ2-1; tentative D call: TRBD2 (7 bases). V was clipped by 3 bases and J by 9 bases, with 15 bases between them. Germline CDR1 SEHNR, CDR2 FQNEAQ (reference sequence). The CDR3 sequence is 14 residues long. The CDR3 spells CASSLWGGELEQFF. The CDR3 DNA reads TGTGCCAGCAGCTTGTGGGGGGGCGAACTTGAGCAGTTCTTC.

Comments on this clone: The junction does not match germline at one end; this may be a read error. This chain joins TRBV5-8 and TRBJ1-4, with D possibly being TRBD1 (5 bases). CDR3 size: 11 residues. Germline loops: CDR1 SGHTS, CDR2 YDEGEE. CDR3 loop: CASYRNVKLFF. CDR3 sequence (DNA): TGTGCCAGCTACAGGAATGTAAAACTGTTTTTT.

The V and J genes are TRBV20-1 and TRBJ1-1; D gene unclear. CDR1 and CDR2 (germline): DFQATT, SNEGSKA (reference sequence). V shed 6 bases and J shed 1 base, with 6 bases lying between them. CDR3 size: 11 residues. This CDR3 reads CSAFGNTEAFF. DNA for the CDR3: TGCAGTGCCTTCGGGAACACTGAAGCTTTCTTT.

The CDR3 DNA is TGTGCCAACCGCCTTCAGGGGAACACTGAAGCTTTCTTT. Its translation: CANRLQGNTEAFF. The chain joins TRBV2 to TRBJ1-1; weak D call: TRBD1 (5 bases). Germline CDR1 SNHLY, CDR2 FYNNEI. V was pared by 10 bases and J by 1 base, with 13 bases between. This CDR3 is built from 13 residues.

The chain has TRBV9 and TRBJ1-5, with TRBD1 as a possible D gene (5 bases). The CDR3 is 15 amino acids. Trimming removed 2 bases from V and 1 base from J, with 10 bases in between. Germline CDR1 and CDR2: SGDLS and YYNGEE. The CDR3, as DNA: TGTGCCAGCAGCGTTTCGGACATAAGCAATCAGCCCCAGCATTTT. This encodes CASSVSDISNQPQHF.

The J gene is TRBJ1-1, the V gene TRBV5-4; the D gene is possibly TRBD1 (5 bases). V lost 4 bases, J lost 7 bases, and 8 bases lay in between. Germline CDR1 is SGHNT and CDR2 is YYREEE (reference sequence). The CDR3 length is 11 residues. This CDR3 is CASSRGLEAFF. In nucleotides, the CDR3 is TGTGCCAGCAGCCGGGGACTTGAAGCTTTCTTT.

The chain is built from TRBV6-5 and TRBJ1-2, with 10 bases aligning to TRBD1. The V gene's germline CDR1 is MNHEY and CDR2 SVGAGI. This CDR3 contains 15 residues. V dropped 7 bases and J dropped 8; count of bases not matched to a gene: 13. The CDR3 bases are TGTGCCAGCACCCAGCCCGCCGGGACAGGGGTCGGCTACACCTTC. This gives the protein CASTQPAGTGVGYTF.

This clone was found a few times. V usage is TRBV5-6 and J usage is TRBJ1-5; D is uncertain. V lost 0 bases, J lost 9 bases, and 16 bases lay in between. The CDR3 totals 15 residues. Germline V lookup: CDR1 SGHDT, CDR2 YYEEEE. The CDR3 DNA sequence: TGTGCCAGCAGCTTGGGCGAGGGAGGGTGGCTGCCCCAGCATTTT. This gives the protein CASSLGEGGWLPQHF.

The CDR3: CASSRGGGGTDTQYF. CDR3 DNA sequence: TGTGCCAGCAGCCGAGGCGGGGGGGGCACAGATACGCAGTATTTT. The chain links TRBV11-2 to TRBJ2-3, with TRBD2 identical over 9 bases. Germline CDR1 is SGHAT and CDR2 is FQNNGV. This CDR3 contains 15 residues. J gave up 1 base and V 5 bases, and 4 bases lay outside the gene matches.

The J gene is TRBJ2-1, the V gene TRBV2, with D perhaps matching TRBD2 (5 bases). The V end lost 7 bases, the J end lost 0 bases, and 10 bases lay between the germline ends. Germline CDR1 reads SNHLY; CDR2 reads FYNNEI. The CDR3 length is 14 residues. CDR3 DNA: TGTGCCAGCAAAGATGGGAGCTCCTACAATGAGCAGTTCTTC. This gives the protein CASKDGSSYNEQFF.

This clone was observed a handful of times. The rearrangement links TRBV10-3 to TRBJ2-7; weak D call: TRBD2 (5 bases). The germline V and J ends were trimmed by 6 bases and 1 base, with 7 bases remaining between them. The V gene's germline CDR1 is ENHRY and CDR2 SYGVKD. This CDR3 is built from 12 residues. The CDR3 spells CAISGGSYEQYV. The CDR3 DNA reads as TGTGCCATCAGCGGCGGGTCCTACGAGCAGTACGTC.

The CDR3 reads CASKGLGGKTGELFF. The CDR3 DNA is TGTGCCAGCAAGGGGTTGGGCGGCAAAACCGGGGAGCTGTTTTTT. The chain joins TRBV6-5 to TRBJ2-2; the D gene is possibly TRBD1 (5 bases). This CDR3 is built from 15 residues. The V gene lost 7 bases and the J gene lost 5 bases, with 17 bases spanning the gap. CDR1 MNHEY and CDR2 SVGAGI come from the germline V gene.

The chain is built from TRBV3-1 (or the pseudogene TRBV3-2) and TRBJ2-3, with TRBD2 matching 7 bases. The CDR3 has 19 amino acids. Trimming cost V 3 bases and J 2 bases; bases outside gene matches: 17. The germline gives CDR1 LGHDT, CDR2 YNNKEL (reference sequence). The CDR3 protein is CASSQRFDDGLADTDTQYF. The CDR3 DNA reads TGTGCCAGCAGCCAGCGCTTCGATGACGGTCTAGCGGACACAGATACGCAGTATTTT.

The genes are TRBV19 and TRBJ2-4; 8 bases agree with TRBD1. This CDR3 is 13 amino acids long. Germline V CDR1 and CDR2: LNHDA, SQIVND (reference sequence). Germline trimming cut 9 bases from V and 8 bases from J; bases unmatched to any gene: 9. The CDR3 loop reads CASQTRGRDIQYF. The CDR3 nucleotides are TGTGCCAGCCAGACCAGGGGGCGAGACATTCAGTACTTC.

The gene calls are TRBV5-4 and TRBJ1-1, with D uncertain. There are 14 residues in the CDR3. The V and J ends lost 1 base and 4 bases respectively, with 11 bases between them. In germline, CDR1 is SGHNT, CDR2 YYREEE (reference sequence). The CDR3 DNA follows: TGTGCCAGCAGCTTGTGGGCAATTTCCACTGAAGCTTTCTTT. Residues: CASSLWAISTEAFF.

The J gene is TRBJ2-3, the V gene TRBV9; TRBD1 is a possible D gene (5 bases). The CDR3 is 15 amino acids. Trimming left V 1 base short and J 2 bases short, with 11 bases between. Germline values: CDR1 SGDLS, CDR2 YYNGEE. This CDR3 reads CASSVSQGTTDTQYF. In DNA form, the CDR3 reads TGTGCCAGCAGCGTATCGCAGGGAACCACAGATACGCAGTATTTT.

This clone turned up a few times. V is TRBV18 and J is TRBJ2-6; a weak D match, TRBD2 (5 bases). Trimming cost V 2 bases and J 2 bases, with 10 bases left between them. This CDR3 comprises 16 residues. Germline V gene sequence: CDR1 KGHSH, CDR2 LQKENI. The chain's CDR3 is CASSPNEGPGANVLTF. The CDR3 coding sequence is TGTGCCAGCTCACCAAATGAGGGCCCTGGGGCCAACGTCCTGACTTTC.

The chain employs TRBV27 and TRBJ1-5; no clear D. This CDR3 spans 14 amino acids. V gave up 2 bases and J gave up 0 bases, with 5 bases separating them. Germline CDR1 MNHEY, CDR2 SMNVEV (reference sequence). The DNA of the CDR3 is TGTGCCAGCAGTTTAGCGGGTAGCAATCAGCCCCAGCATTTT. Its translation: CASSLAGSNQPQHF.

This chain uses TRBV29-1 with TRBJ1-1; tentative D call: TRBD1 (6 bases). In germline, CDR1 is SQVTM, CDR2 ANQGSEA. The V end lost 6 bases, the J end lost 0 bases, and 11 bases lay between the germline ends. This CDR3 is 13 amino acids long. The CDR3 sequence is CSVRTDMNTEAFF. The CDR3 region has the DNA TGCAGCGTCCGGACAGACATGAACACTGAAGCTTTCTTT. Combining the CDR3 with reference TRBV29-1 and TRBJ1-1 gives the whole variable domain SAVISQKPSRDICQRGTSLTIQCQVDSQVTMMFWYRQQPGQSLTLIATANQGSEATYESGFVIDKFPISRPNLTFSTLTVSNMSPEDSSIYLCSVRTDMNTEAFFGQGTRLTVV.

The chain's CDR3 is CSASPSTRQPQHF. The CDR3, as DNA: TGCAGTGCTAGTCCGTCAACGCGTCAGCCCCAGCATTTT. The chain employs TRBV20-1 and TRBJ1-5; no definite D call. V was pared by 3 bases and J by 6 bases, with 12 bases between. The CDR3 spans 13 residues. Germline-derived CDR1 and CDR2 are DFQATT and SNEGSKA (reference sequence).

The rearrangement links TRBV20-1 to TRBJ2-3; 7 bases agree with TRBD2. The CDR3 is made up of 11 amino acids. J lost 5 bases, V lost 6 bases, and 2 bases had no gene match. Germline V gene data show CDR1 as DFQATT and CDR2 as SNEGSKA (reference sequence). The CDR3 sequence: CSAVAGDTQYF. The CDR3 DNA reads TGCAGTGCCGTAGCGGGAGATACGCAGTATTTT.

The J gene is TRBJ1-2, the V gene TRBV19, with D possibly TRBD1 on 5 matching bases. Germline lookup yields CDR1 LNHDA and CDR2 SQIVND (reference sequence). Trimming stripped 4 bases from V and 2 bases from J, with 17 bases between. This CDR3 spans 16 amino acids. CDR3 DNA: TGTGCCAGTAGTACGTCGAGACAGACAAACAACTATGGCTACACCTTC. Its protein product is CASSTSRQTNNYGYTF.